The rows below give T cell receptor beta chains drawn from one sample of a study of blood T cell repertoires in COVID-19. The assay was immunoSEQ multiplex PCR, and TCRdb's table has in-frame clones only and misses some. The sample lists some 200,000 clones, 65% to 90% occurring once. The sequencing sample was made of PBMCs or T cells enriched from blood (not recorded which). Receptors were obtained from a woman in her 50s with acute COVID-19. Both conserved end residues are part of each CDR3. Part of the rows lack a size; the others show once, few, many or a class for expanded clones.

clone_size	v_call	j_call	cdr3_aa
.	TRBV9	TRBJ2-1	CASSVRVGGHEQFF
.	TRBV19	TRBJ1-2	CASTRAGAGGYTF
.	TRBV5-5	TRBJ1-4	CASSFGGLFEKLFF
.	TRBV28	TRBJ1-2	CASRGQLYGYTF
.	TRBV6-2/TRBV6-3	TRBJ1-6	CASSTRGQPMALHF
.	TRBV11-3	TRBJ2-1	CASSDSGGAYEQFF
.	TRBV13	TRBJ2-4	CASRATSGGAKNIQYF
many	TRBV5-1	TRBJ2-7	CASSLGQGASSFYEQYF
.	TRBV10-3	TRBJ1-1	CAISEGQGTTEAFF
.	TRBV29-1	TRBJ1-4	CSVEVGATNEKLFF
.	TRBV5-4	TRBJ2-2	CASSLTENTGELFF
.	TRBV24-1	TRBJ1-2	CATSSRGEGFNYGYTF
.	TRBV6-6	TRBJ1-2	CASSYDGAGNYGYTF
few	TRBV7-9	TRBJ1-5	CASSLDRGGTQPQHF
.	TRBV14	TRBJ1-3	CASSQGLGPGNTIYF
.	TRBV7-2	TRBJ2-7	CASSLRASGATYEQYF
.	TRBV29-1	TRBJ1-2	CSVEVTRSRGYTF
.	TRBV9	TRBJ2-1	CASSVVDGSFMGNEQFF
.	TRBV9	TRBJ2-7	CASSASGQGGGEQYF
.	TRBV5-1	TRBJ2-3	CASVAGPSTDTQYF
.	TRBV10-3	TRBJ2-3	CAISLGQGSDTQYF
few	TRBV5-1	TRBJ2-7	CASSPKGQDYYEQYF
.	TRBV7-2	TRBJ2-5	CASSMTGAKETQYF
.	TRBV2	TRBJ2-7	CASSARQVMYEQYF
.	TRBV15	TRBJ1-5	CATSRDRSNFGNQPQHF
.	TRBV19	TRBJ2-1	CASTGYNEQFF
.	TRBV3-1/TRBV3-2	TRBJ2-5	CASSLGAGQETQYF
few	TRBV14	TRBJ1-2	CASSQVGQGVHGYTF
.	TRBV4-3	TRBJ1-2	CASSQDLGGRGGYTF
.	TRBV4-1	TRBJ1-2	CASSQVRQGNYGYTF
many	TRBV7-2	TRBJ2-5	CASSLARGGGYQETQYF
.	TRBV6-2/TRBV6-3	TRBJ1-5	CASSYWGQTSNQPQHF
.	TRBV7-7	TRBJ2-5	CASSLGGRGETQYF
few	TRBV15	TRBJ2-1	CATSRETGFYNEQFF
once	TRBV3-1/TRBV3-2	TRBJ2-7	CASSQDAPWGRYEQYF
.	TRBV19	TRBJ1-2	CASSTRDRNYGYTF
.	TRBV5-1	TRBJ2-3	CASSYRGAGTDTQYF
once	TRBV18	TRBJ1-5	CASSPTGSQPQHF
.	TRBV19	TRBJ1-4	CASSMQGTDEKLFF
.	TRBV7-2	TRBJ2-7	CASSAAGTGVPGYEQYF
few	TRBV28	TRBJ1-2	CASSFLGQGGYYGYTF
.	TRBV19	TRBJ2-5	CASSMAGAAGETQYF
few	TRBV7-9	TRBJ1-1	CASSLKGGRAEAFF
.	TRBV7-6	TRBJ2-3	CASSQTNTANTQYF